The rows below give T cell receptor beta chains drawn from one sample of a study of preoperative IRX-2 immunotherapy in early breast cancer. Only in-frame clones appear in the TCRdb table, and some are missing; sequencing was by immunoSEQ multiplex PCR. The sample carries 30,000 to 45,000 clones, roughly four fifths recorded once. This sample comprised lymph node tissue, obtained after IRX-2 immunotherapy. The origin of the receptors is a human donor with breast cancer. The CDR3 runs from the conserved cysteine through the conserved F or W. D genes are given only for firm matches. Rows give clone size only sometimes, using once, few, many, or a class for an expanded clone.

NA	15	TRBJ2-1	NA	TRBV11-3	TGTGCCAGCATCCCTAATAGGAGGAGCTACAATGAGCAGTTCTTC	CASIPNRRSYNEQFF
NA	14	TRBJ1-6	NA	TRBV11-3	TGTGCCAGCAGCTTATTCGGGGCGCCATCACCCCTCCACTTT	CASSLFGAPSPLHF
NA	15	TRBJ1-2	NA	TRBV7-1	TGTGCCAGCAGCTTGGGCGGGACCTCTAACTATGGCTACACCTTC	CASSLGGTSNYGYTF
NA	15	TRBJ1-4	NA	TRBV6-8	TGTGCCAGCAGTTACTCCGGGGTTTTGGGAGAAAAACTGTTTTTT	CASSYSGVLGEKLFF
TRBD2	17	TRBJ2-7	NA	TRBV15	TGTGCCACCAGGATGAAGGGACTAGCGGGGTCCTCCTACGAGCAGTACTTC	CATRMKGLAGSSYEQYF
NA	16	TRBJ2-7	few	TRBV11-3	TGTGCCAGCAGCATCGACACACCCTTGAGCTCCTACGAGCAGTACTTC	CASSIDTPLSSYEQYF
NA	15	TRBJ1-4	NA	TRBV5-1	TGCGCCAGCAGCTACGACTCGAGCGTTAATGAAAAACTGTTTTTT	CASSYDSSVNEKLFF
TRBD1	14	TRBJ2-7	NA	TRBV11-3	TGTGCCAGCAGCCGAGACAGGGCTACCTACGAGCAGTACTTC	CASSRDRATYEQYF
TRBD1	13	TRBJ1-4	NA	TRBV6-8	TGTGCCAGCAGTCAAACGGGACAGGAAAAACTGTTTTTT	CASSQTGQEKLFF
NA	14	TRBJ2-3	NA	TRBV18	TGTGCCAGCTCACTTTTGAAGGGCACAGATACGCAGTATTTT	CASSLLKGTDTQYF
TRBD2	17	TRBJ2-1	NA	TRBV10-1	TGCGCCAGCAGTGACCCCCTCGGAGCGGGGGGGCACAATGAGCAGTTCTTC	CASSDPLGAGGHNEQFF
NA	14	TRBJ1-3	few	TRBV10-2	TGCGCCAGCAGTGAGTCAAGGGGTGGAAACACCATATATTTT	CASSESRGGNTIYF
NA	13	TRBJ1-1	NA	TRBV6-8	TGTGCCAGCACCCCCGCCCAGAACACTGAAGCTTTCTTT	CASTPAQNTEAFF
NA	15	TRBJ1-1	NA	TRBV7-6	TGTGCCAGCAGCTTAGTGGGCAACTGGAACACTGAAGCTTTCTTT	CASSLVGNWNTEAFF
NA	16	TRBJ1-1	NA	TRBV6-8	TGTGCCAGCAGTTACTTCGACGTCGGAAGTGGTGCTGAAGCTTTCTTT	CASSYFDVGSGAEAFF
NA	15	TRBJ2-6	NA	TRBV19	TGTGCCAGTAGTTGGACAGCCTCTGGGGCCAACGTCCTGACTTTC	CASSWTASGANVLTF
NA	15	TRBJ2-7	NA	TRBV11-3	TGTGCCAGCAGTCTCAAGGGGATCCCCGGGGACGAGCAGTACTTC	CASSLKGIPGDEQYF